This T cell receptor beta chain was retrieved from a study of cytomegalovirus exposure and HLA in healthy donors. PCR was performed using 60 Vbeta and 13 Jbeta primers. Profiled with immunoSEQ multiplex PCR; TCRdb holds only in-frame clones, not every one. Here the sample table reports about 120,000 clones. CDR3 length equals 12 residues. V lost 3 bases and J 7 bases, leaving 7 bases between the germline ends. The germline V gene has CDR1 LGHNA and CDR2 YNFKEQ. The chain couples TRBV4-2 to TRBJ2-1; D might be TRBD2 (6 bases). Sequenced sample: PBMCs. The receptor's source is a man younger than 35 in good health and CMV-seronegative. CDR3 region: CASSQEGNEQFF. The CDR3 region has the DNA TGTGCCAGCAGCCAGGAGGGTAATGAGCAGTTCTTC.